Shown below are 18 T cell receptor beta chains from a single sample sequenced in a study of cytomegalovirus exposure and HLA in healthy donors. PCR primers comprised 60 Vbeta and 13 Jbeta primers. Some clones are missing from TCRdb's copy, which holds only in-frame ones; the method was immunoSEQ multiplex PCR. There are over 150,000 clones in the sample; about 82% occur only once, and roughly 7.7% lies in the top ten. Sequenced input: PBMCs. Receptor source: a woman younger than 45 in good health and CMV-seropositive.

Worth noting for this clone: Other nucleotide sequences from this sample produce the same CDR3. This chain links TRBV5-1 with TRBJ1-2; TRBD1 matches at 7 bases. The J segment lost 3 bases and the V segment lost 0 bases, leaving 5 bases of the junction unmatched. CDR1 and CDR2 (germline): SGHRS, YFSETQ. This CDR3 is 15 amino acids long. The CDR3 bases are TGCGCCAGCAGCTTGGGACAGGGAAGGGACTATGGCTACACCTTC. It specifies CASSLGQGRDYGYTF. Combining the CDR3 with reference TRBV5-1 and TRBJ1-2 gives the whole variable domain KAGVTQTPRYLIKTRGQQVTLSCSPISGHRSVSWYQQTPGQGLQFLFEYFSETQRNKGNFPGRFSGRQFSNSRSEMNVSTLELGDSALYLCASSLGQGRDYGYTFGSGTRLTVV.

This sequence joins TRBV2 and TRBJ2-7, with 7 bases aligning to TRBD1. Germline lookup yields CDR1 SNHLY and CDR2 FYNNEI. The CDR3 loop spans 12 amino acids. The J segment lost 6 bases and the V segment lost 6 bases, leaving 5 bases of the junction unmatched. The CDR3 region has the DNA TGTGCCAGCAGCGACAGGGACCCCGAGCAGTACTTC. Its protein is CASSDRDPEQYF. The whole variable domain, filled in from reference TRBV2 and TRBJ2-7, reads EPEVTQTPSHQVTQMGQEVILRCVPISNHLYFYWYRQILGQKVEFLVSFYNNEISEKSEIFDDQFSVERPDGSNFTLKIRSTKLEDSAMYFCASSDRDPEQYFGPGTRLTVT.

The chain couples TRBV13 to TRBJ2-3; 7 bases agree with TRBD2. V lost 5 bases, J lost 4 bases, and 3 bases stayed unmatched. CDR1 is PRHDT, CDR2 FYEKMQ, per germline (reference sequence). The CDR3 totals 13 residues. Written as DNA, the CDR3 is TGTGCCAGCAGCACGACTAGCCCAGATACGCAGTATTTT. As protein: CASSTTSPDTQYF.

This clone came up once. The chain employs TRBV4-2 and TRBJ1-1, with D unresolved. The CDR3 length is 16 residues. The V gene's germline CDR1 is LGHNA and CDR2 YNFKEQ. With 0 bases removed from V and 4 bases from J, the gap between germline ends came to 15 bases. The CDR3: CASSQDPAGIGTEAFF. CDR3 nucleotides: TGTGCCAGCAGCCAAGATCCAGCGGGGATTGGCACTGAAGCTTTCTTT.

A single count supports this clone. The rearrangement joins TRBV13 to TRBJ1-1, with D uncertain. V lost 2 bases and J lost 1, with 11 bases in between. Germline V gene sequence: CDR1 PRHDT, CDR2 FYEKMQ (reference sequence). The CDR3 consists of 15 residues. CDR3 residues: CASSLRYSQNTEAFF. The CDR3, as DNA: TGTGCCAGCAGCTTAAGGTACAGCCAGAACACTGAAGCTTTCTTT.

The chain is built from TRBV6-1 and TRBJ1-1; 7 nucleotides align to TRBD1. Germline V gives CDR1 MNHNS, CDR2 SASEGT. Trimming cost V 7 bases and J 5 bases; bases outside gene matches: 7. This CDR3 has 13 residues. DNA of the CDR3: TGTGCCAGCAAGGTACAGGGGAGAACTGAAGCTTTCTTT. Its translation is CASKVQGRTEAFF.

The rearrangement links TRBV4-1 to TRBJ1-3; D unresolved. Trimming stripped 0 bases from V and 4 bases from J, with 10 bases between. This CDR3 region has 15 residues. Germline V gene data show CDR1 as MGHRA and CDR2 as YSYEKL. CDR3 amino acids: CASSQDPPRGNTIYF. DNA for the CDR3: TGCGCCAGCAGCCAAGACCCCCCGAGGGGAAACACCATATATTTT.

V usage is TRBV5-5 and J usage is TRBJ1-2; 8 nucleotides agree with TRBD1. V shed 5 bases and J 7 bases; nucleotides not matched to a gene: 10. From germline, CDR1 is SGHKS and CDR2 YYEKEE (reference sequence). The CDR3 is made up of 14 amino acids. The CDR3 sequence: CASSFRGLGRGYTF. Here the CDR3 DNA reads TGTGCCAGCAGTTTCAGGGGGCTCGGGCGTGGCTACACCTTC.

J is TRBJ1-5 and V is TRBV28; 7 bases agree with TRBD1. The germline V gene encodes CDR1 MDHEN and CDR2 SYDVKM. V lost 8 bases, J lost 5 bases, and 12 bases stayed unmatched. The CDR3 sequence is 15 residues long. CDR3 in amino acids: CASSSPGQFYQPQHF. The CDR3 bases are TGTGCCAGCTCTTCCCCGGGACAGTTCTATCAGCCCCAGCATTTT.

V and J are TRBV2 and TRBJ2-5, with 12 bases identical to TRBD1. This CDR3 is 15 amino acids long. Germline-derived CDR1 and CDR2 are SNHLY and FYNNEI. V gave up 1 base and J gave up 4 bases; unmatched junction bases: 1. The CDR3 is CASSEVGQGAETQYF. The CDR3 DNA sequence: TGTGCCAGCAGTGAAGTGGGACAGGGGGCAGAGACCCAGTACTTC.

The gene calls are TRBV10-3 and TRBJ2-1; 8 positions match TRBD2. CDR3 length equals 15 residues. The V gene end was trimmed by 8 bases and the J gene end by 4 bases; junction bases not matched to a gene: 10. CDR1 and CDR2 from the germline V gene are ENHRY and SYGVKD. DNA for the CDR3: TGTGCCATCCTGGCGGGGGGCCCCACTTACAATGAGCAGTTCTTC. Residues: CAILAGGPTYNEQFF.

This chain uses TRBV20-1 with TRBJ1-2; 10 bases line up with TRBD1. Germline V gene sequence: CDR1 DFQATT, CDR2 SNEGSKA (reference sequence). The CDR3 has 11 residues. CDR3 residues: CRTGGLYGYTF. CDR3 in DNA: TGCAGGACAGGGGGCCTCTATGGCTACACCTTC.

This sequence joins TRBV9 and TRBJ2-2, with a possible D match to TRBD1 (6 bases). The CDR3 loop spans 16 amino acids. Germline V lookup: CDR1 SGDLS, CDR2 YYNGEE. V dropped 3 bases and J dropped 0 bases, with 12 bases sitting between them. The CDR3 DNA is TGTGCCAGCAGCGCCCGTAGACAGGCGAACACCGGGGAGCTGTTTTTT. It translates to CASSARRQANTGELFF. Variable domain in full (rest from reference TRBV9 and TRBJ2-2): DSGVTQTPKHLITATGQRVTLRCSPRSGDLSVYWYQQSLDQGLQFLIQYYNGEERAKGNILERFSAQQFPDLHSELNLSSLELGDSALYFCASSARRQANTGELFFGEGSRLTVL.

This clone was found once. Here the CDR3 reads CASSLGAGRTRDTQYF. CDR3 DNA: TGTGCCAGCAGCCTTGGGGCGGGGCGCACAAGGGATACGCAGTATTTT. This chain connects TRBV7-2 to TRBJ2-3; tentative D call: TRBD2 (6 bases). The CDR3 contains 16 residues. Trimming removed 5 bases at V and 6 bases at J, with 21 bases between. CDR1 is SGHTA and CDR2 is FQGNSA in the germline V gene.

The chain employs TRBV5-1 and TRBJ1-2; the match to TRBD1 covers 8 bases. The trim removed 8 bases at V and 6 bases at J, leaving 12 bases unmatched. The germline V gene has CDR1 SGHRS and CDR2 YFSETQ. The CDR3 runs 14 residues. CDR3 residues: CASTEDREFNGYTF. CDR3 DNA sequence: TGCGCCAGTACCGAGGACAGGGAGTTTAATGGCTACACCTTC.

This rearrangement joins TRBV6-5 to TRBJ1-5; D ambiguous. Looked up from germline, CDR1 is MNHEY and CDR2 is SVGAGI. V shed 0 bases and J shed 4 bases, with 7 bases lying between them. The length of the CDR3 is 14 residues. The CDR3, as DNA: TGTGCCAGCAGTTACTCGGCCGCAAATCAGCCCCAGCATTTT. Translation: CASSYSAANQPQHF.

As DNA, the CDR3 is TGCGCCAGCAGCCAAGATCCCACAGGGGGATGTGGCTACACCTTC. Translating it yields CASSQDPTGGCGYTF. V gene TRBV4-3 combines with J gene TRBJ1-2; 8 bases fit TRBD1. CDR3 length equals 15 residues. Trimming cost V 0 bases and J 7 bases; bases outside gene matches: 7. The germline V gene encodes CDR1 LGHNA and CDR2 YSLEER.

This chain links TRBV11-2 with TRBJ2-7, with TRBD1 identical over 7 bases. Germline V gene data show CDR1 as SGHAT and CDR2 as FQNNGV. There are 14 residues in the CDR3. V was clipped by 5 bases and J by 11 bases; unmatched bases: 15. CDR3 sequence: CASSLRQGQKVEYF. CDR3 in DNA: TGTGCCAGCAGCCTACGCCAGGGACAGAAGGTGGAGTACTTC.